The rows below give T cell receptor beta chains drawn from one sample of a study of blood T cell repertoires in COVID-19. The table came from immunoSEQ multiplex PCR; TCRdb's copy has only in-frame clones and leaves some out. The data hold 75,000 to 95,000 clones, with about four fifths observed a single time. The sequencing input was peripheral blood. The receptors originated from a middle-aged woman with active or convalescent COVID-19. The CDR3 runs from the conserved cysteine through the conserved F or W. Each record gives: V gene, D gene, J gene, clone size, CDR3 protein, CDR3 DNA. D genes are given only for firm matches. A row's size may be missing; if present it is once, few, many or a size class.

v_call: TRBV27
d_call: NA
j_call: TRBJ1-2
clone_size: NA
cdr3_aa: CASSPWVTGPNYGYTF
cdr3_nt: TGTGCCAGCAGCCCTTGGGTAACAGGACCCAACTATGGCTACACCTTC

v_call: TRBV5-4
d_call: NA
j_call: TRBJ1-4
clone_size: medium-sized
cdr3_aa: CASSFRGEKLFF
cdr3_nt: TGTGCCAGCAGCTTTAGGGGTGAAAAACTGTTTTTT

v_call: TRBV18
d_call: NA
j_call: TRBJ2-7
clone_size: few
cdr3_aa: CASSPQGSSYEQYF
cdr3_nt: TGTGCCAGCTCACCGCAGGGGAGCTCCTACGAGCAGTACTTC

v_call: TRBV4-2
d_call: TRBD1
j_call: TRBJ2-5
clone_size: NA
cdr3_aa: CASSQDPDRGGETQYF
cdr3_nt: TGTGCCAGCAGCCAAGACCCGGACAGGGGGGGGGAGACCCAGTACTTC

v_call: TRBV5-8
d_call: TRBD1
j_call: TRBJ2-7
clone_size: NA
cdr3_aa: CASSLGQGFFYEQYF
cdr3_nt: TGTGCCAGCAGCTTGGGACAGGGCTTTTTCTACGAGCAGTACTTC

v_call: TRBV2
d_call: NA
j_call: TRBJ1-6
clone_size: few
cdr3_aa: CASSENSYYNSPLHF
cdr3_nt: TGTGCCAGCAGTGAAAACAGTTATTATAATTCACCCCTCCACTTT

v_call: TRBV27
d_call: TRBD2
j_call: TRBJ2-3
clone_size: NA
cdr3_aa: CASRNDGGGTDTQYF
cdr3_nt: TGTGCCAGCAGGAACGACGGGGGGGGCACAGATACGCAGTATTTT

v_call: TRBV7-9
d_call: NA
j_call: TRBJ2-3
clone_size: NA
cdr3_aa: CASSYLDYFSTDTQYF
cdr3_nt: TGTGCCAGCAGCTACCTGGACTATTTTAGCACAGATACGCAGTATTTT

v_call: TRBV30
d_call: NA
j_call: TRBJ1-2
clone_size: NA
cdr3_aa: CAWSHGNSYGYTF
cdr3_nt: TGTGCCTGGAGTCACGGAAACAGCTATGGCTACACCTTC

v_call: TRBV5-6
d_call: NA
j_call: TRBJ1-1
clone_size: NA
cdr3_aa: CASSLVTVAEAFF
cdr3_nt: TGTGCCAGCAGCTTGGTTACAGTAGCTGAAGCTTTCTTT

v_call: TRBV6-5
d_call: TRBD1
j_call: TRBJ1-2
clone_size: NA
cdr3_aa: CASRGQGYGYTF
cdr3_nt: TGTGCCAGCAGGGGACAGGGATATGGCTACACCTTC

v_call: TRBV5-6
d_call: NA
j_call: TRBJ1-1
clone_size: NA
cdr3_aa: CASSLTGNTEAFF
cdr3_nt: TGTGCCAGCAGCTTGACAGGGAACACTGAAGCTTTCTTT

v_call: TRBV5-1
d_call: TRBD1
j_call: TRBJ2-7
clone_size: NA
cdr3_aa: CASSWTGGSYEQYF
cdr3_nt: TGCGCCAGCAGCTGGACAGGGGGGTCCTACGAGCAGTACTTC

v_call: TRBV7-9
d_call: TRBD1
j_call: TRBJ2-7
clone_size: NA
cdr3_aa: CASCWDRGFCEQYF
cdr3_nt: TGTGCCAGCTGCTGGGACAGGGGGTTTTGCGAGCAGTACTTC

v_call: TRBV7-2
d_call: NA
j_call: TRBJ1-6
clone_size: NA
cdr3_aa: CAGARDNSPLHF
cdr3_nt: TGTGCGGGGGCTAGGGATAATTCACCCCTCCACTTT

v_call: TRBV18
d_call: NA
j_call: TRBJ2-3
clone_size: once
cdr3_aa: CASSPVLSNTQYF
cdr3_nt: TGTGCCAGCTCACCAGTCCTATCAAATACGCAGTATTTT

v_call: TRBV6-1
d_call: NA
j_call: TRBJ1-2
clone_size: NA
cdr3_aa: CASSERYGYTF
cdr3_nt: TGTGCCAGCAGTGAACGCTATGGCTACACCTTC

v_call: TRBV12-5
d_call: TRBD2
j_call: TRBJ2-3
clone_size: NA
cdr3_aa: CASGFFSGGVDTQYF
cdr3_nt: TGTGCTAGTGGTTTTTTTTCGGGAGGTGTAGATACGCAGTATTTT

v_call: TRBV4-3
d_call: NA
j_call: TRBJ1-2
clone_size: few
cdr3_aa: CASSQETHSIYGYTF
cdr3_nt: TGCGCCAGCAGCCAAGAGACACACTCTATCTATGGCTACACCTTC

v_call: TRBV6-5
d_call: NA
j_call: TRBJ1-6
clone_size: NA
cdr3_aa: CASSLGLSSYNSPLHF
cdr3_nt: TGTGCCAGCAGTTTGGGACTGAGCTCCTATAATTCACCCCTCCACTTT

v_call: TRBV2
d_call: TRBD1
j_call: TRBJ2-5
clone_size: few
cdr3_aa: CASSEGQGDETQYF
cdr3_nt: TGTGCCAGCAGTGAAGGGCAGGGGGACGAGACCCAGTACTTC

v_call: TRBV6-6
d_call: NA
j_call: TRBJ2-7
clone_size: NA
cdr3_aa: CASSYSGVRYEQYF
cdr3_nt: TGTGCCAGCAGTTACTCAGGGGTTAGGTACGAGCAGTACTTC

v_call: TRBV18
d_call: TRBD1
j_call: TRBJ2-5
clone_size: NA
cdr3_aa: CASSEWTGNQETQYF
cdr3_nt: TGTGCCAGCTCCGAATGGACAGGCAACCAAGAGACCCAGTACTTC

v_call: TRBV7-3
d_call: TRBD2
j_call: TRBJ2-6
clone_size: once
cdr3_aa: CASSPGTSGTNVLTF
cdr3_nt: TGTGCCAGCAGCCCCGGGACTAGCGGGACCAACGTCCTGACTTTC

v_call: TRBV7-9
d_call: TRBD1
j_call: TRBJ2-5
clone_size: NA
cdr3_aa: CASRKGTGRSETQYF
cdr3_nt: TGTGCCAGCAGAAAGGGGACAGGACGTTCGGAGACCCAGTACTTC

v_call: TRBV24-1
d_call: TRBD2
j_call: TRBJ2-1
clone_size: NA
cdr3_aa: CATSDFSGLGKMNEQFF
cdr3_nt: TGTGCCACCAGTGATTTTTCGGGACTAGGGAAGATGAATGAGCAGTTCTTC

v_call: TRBV7-9
d_call: NA
j_call: TRBJ2-7
clone_size: many
cdr3_aa: CASSRDRYEQYF
cdr3_nt: TGTGCCAGCAGCCGCGACAGATACGAGCAGTACTTC

v_call: TRBV7-9
d_call: NA
j_call: TRBJ1-2
clone_size: NA
cdr3_aa: CASTTVSGNYGYTF
cdr3_nt: TGTGCCAGCACCACCGTGTCCGGTAACTATGGCTACACCTTC

v_call: TRBV4-3
d_call: NA
j_call: TRBJ1-6
clone_size: NA
cdr3_aa: CASSQDWAYNSPLHF
cdr3_nt: TGCGCCAGCAGCCAAGATTGGGCTTATAATTCACCCCTCCACTTT

v_call: TRBV9
d_call: TRBD1
j_call: TRBJ2-3
clone_size: NA
cdr3_aa: CASSVGGTGAGDTQYF
cdr3_nt: TGTGCCAGCAGCGTAGGGGGGACAGGGGCTGGAGATACGCAGTATTTT

v_call: TRBV5-4
d_call: NA
j_call: TRBJ1-2
clone_size: NA
cdr3_aa: CASSLAGIQGYTF
cdr3_nt: TGTGCCAGCAGCTTGGCAGGGATTCAGGGCTACACCTTC

v_call: TRBV11-3
d_call: NA
j_call: TRBJ1-2
clone_size: NA
cdr3_aa: CASSLDRGEGYTF
cdr3_nt: TGTGCCAGCAGCTTAGATCGGGGAGAAGGCTACACCTTC

v_call: TRBV19
d_call: NA
j_call: TRBJ1-5
clone_size: NA
cdr3_aa: CASSITDYQPQHF
cdr3_nt: TGTGCCAGTAGTATTACAGATTATCAGCCCCAGCATTTT

v_call: TRBV6-6
d_call: TRBD1
j_call: TRBJ1-3
clone_size: few
cdr3_aa: CASSHGQASGNTIYF
cdr3_nt: TGTGCCAGCAGCCACGGACAGGCCTCTGGAAACACCATATATTTT

v_call: TRBV10-1
d_call: NA
j_call: TRBJ1-5
clone_size: NA
cdr3_aa: CASCGIQGRWNQPQHF
cdr3_nt: TGCGCCAGCTGCGGAATTCAGGGGCGCTGGAATCAGCCCCAGCATTTT

v_call: TRBV5-4
d_call: TRBD2
j_call: TRBJ2-5
clone_size: NA
cdr3_aa: CASSRDGGADETQYF
cdr3_nt: TGTGCCAGCAGCAGAGACGGGGGGGCGGATGAGACCCAGTACTTC

v_call: TRBV7-2
d_call: TRBD2
j_call: TRBJ2-2
clone_size: NA
cdr3_aa: CASSLRAGGQNTGELFF
cdr3_nt: TGTGCCAGCAGCTTGCGAGCGGGGGGGCAAAACACCGGGGAGCTGTTTTTT

v_call: TRBV18
d_call: NA
j_call: TRBJ2-3
clone_size: NA
cdr3_aa: CASSPRGSSTDTQYF
cdr3_nt: TGTGCCAGCTCGCCCCGGGGTTCTAGCACAGATACGCAGTATTTT

v_call: TRBV27
d_call: NA
j_call: TRBJ1-1
clone_size: NA
cdr3_aa: CASSLGQGWNTEAFF
cdr3_nt: TGTGCCAGCAGTTTGGGGCAGGGGTGGAACACTGAAGCTTTCTTT

v_call: TRBV21-1
d_call: NA
j_call: TRBJ1-2
clone_size: NA
cdr3_aa: CASSKVVGAAYGYTF
cdr3_nt: TGTGCCAGCAGCAAAGTAGTGGGGGCTGCCTATGGCTACACCTTC

v_call: TRBV27
d_call: TRBD1
j_call: TRBJ2-3
clone_size: NA
cdr3_aa: CASSLLVGGFGTDTQYF
cdr3_nt: TGTGCCAGCAGTTTGTTAGTAGGGGGCTTTGGCACAGATACGCAGTATTTT